Listed below are T cell receptor beta chains from one sample, sequenced in a study of blood T cell repertoires in COVID-19. Data came from immunoSEQ multiplex PCR; TCRdb stores just in-frame clones and leaves some out. The sample shows about 90,000 clones, more than 70% of them seen only once. The sample consisted of peripheral blood. These receptors all stem from a man aged 45-65 years with COVID-19, enrolled during active disease. Both conserved end residues are part of each CDR3. Fields, in order: D gene, clone size, V gene, J gene, CDR3 DNA, CDR3 protein. D genes are given only for firm matches. Rows may omit the clone size; those that give it use once, few, many or a size class.

d_call: TRBD2
clone_size: -
v_call: TRBV5-1
j_call: TRBJ2-7
cdr3_nt: TGCGCCAGCAGCTTGAAGCGGGGGGGTTCCTACGAGCAGTACTTC
cdr3_aa: CASSLKRGGSYEQYF

d_call: TRBD1
clone_size: once
v_call: TRBV2
j_call: TRBJ1-5
cdr3_nt: TGTGCCAGCAGGGGGACAGCGCCTAGCAATCAGCCCCAGCATTTT
cdr3_aa: CASRGTAPSNQPQHF

d_call: TRBD1
clone_size: -
v_call: TRBV7-9
j_call: TRBJ1-5
cdr3_nt: TGTGCCAGCAGTTTTGCGGGACAGGGGTATCAGCCCCAGCATTTT
cdr3_aa: CASSFAGQGYQPQHF

d_call: -
clone_size: -
v_call: TRBV2
j_call: TRBJ2-5
cdr3_nt: TGTGCCGCCAACAGGGACCGTGGAGAGACCCAGTACTTC
cdr3_aa: CAANRDRGETQYF

d_call: TRBD2
clone_size: -
v_call: TRBV9
j_call: TRBJ2-3
cdr3_nt: TGTGCCAGCAGCCTAAAGGCTAGCGGTATTACAACTAGCACAGATACGCAGTATTTT
cdr3_aa: CASSLKASGITTSTDTQYF

d_call: TRBD1
clone_size: once
v_call: TRBV6-5
j_call: TRBJ1-1
cdr3_nt: TGTGCCAGCAGTTACTCCGCCGGGACAGGGGGTCCGGAAGCTTTCTTT
cdr3_aa: CASSYSAGTGGPEAFF

d_call: -
clone_size: once
v_call: TRBV5-3
j_call: TRBJ2-2
cdr3_nt: TGTGCCAGAAGCTTGGCCCTTGGGCAGGCCGCGAACACCGGGGAGCTGTTTTTT
cdr3_aa: CARSLALGQAANTGELFF

d_call: -
clone_size: -
v_call: TRBV7-9
j_call: TRBJ2-7
cdr3_nt: TGTGCCAGCAGCTTGAGCTACGAGCAGTACTTC
cdr3_aa: CASSLSYEQYF

d_call: TRBD1
clone_size: -
v_call: TRBV4-2
j_call: TRBJ2-7
cdr3_nt: TGTGCCAGCAGCCAAGGATCCATCAGGGACAGGGTGACCTACGAGCAGTACTTC
cdr3_aa: CASSQGSIRDRVTYEQYF

d_call: -
clone_size: -
v_call: TRBV24-1
j_call: TRBJ2-2
cdr3_nt: TGTGCCACCAGTGTTACAGGGCGCGGCGGGGAGCTGTTTTTT
cdr3_aa: CATSVTGRGGELFF

d_call: TRBD2
clone_size: -
v_call: TRBV27
j_call: TRBJ2-1
cdr3_nt: TGTGCCAGCAGGGTGGCTAGCGGGTGGGATGAGCAGTTCTTC
cdr3_aa: CASRVASGWDEQFF

d_call: -
clone_size: -
v_call: TRBV5-1
j_call: TRBJ1-4
cdr3_nt: TGCGCCAGCAGCTTGGCCGGGACGGGGGACGCGGAAAAACTGTTTTTT
cdr3_aa: CASSLAGTGDAEKLFF

d_call: -
clone_size: -
v_call: TRBV6-5
j_call: TRBJ1-2
cdr3_nt: TGTGCCAGCAGTACAAGTCCAGCTAACTATGGCTACACCTTC
cdr3_aa: CASSTSPANYGYTF

d_call: TRBD1
clone_size: -
v_call: TRBV7-8
j_call: TRBJ2-3
cdr3_nt: TGTGCCAGCAGCCAGGGGGCCAGCGTGGATACGCAGTATTTT
cdr3_aa: CASSQGASVDTQYF

d_call: -
clone_size: -
v_call: TRBV5-1
j_call: TRBJ2-3
cdr3_nt: TGCGCCAGCAGCTTGCAGGGCCCGAGCACAGATACGCAGTATTTT
cdr3_aa: CASSLQGPSTDTQYF

d_call: -
clone_size: -
v_call: TRBV29-1
j_call: TRBJ1-1
cdr3_nt: TGCAGCGTTGTGCCCCACCGGGACACTGAAGCTTTCTTT
cdr3_aa: CSVVPHRDTEAFF

d_call: -
clone_size: -
v_call: TRBV11-3
j_call: TRBJ2-2
cdr3_nt: TGTGCCAGCAGCGGGGGGGCGCGCGGGGAGCTGTTTTTT
cdr3_aa: CASSGGARGELFF

d_call: -
clone_size: -
v_call: TRBV5-1
j_call: TRBJ1-2
cdr3_nt: TGCGCCAGCAGAAATGGGGGGTCTCGGACAATTAGTAACTATGGCTACACCTTC
cdr3_aa: CASRNGGSRTISNYGYTF

d_call: TRBD1
clone_size: -
v_call: TRBV28
j_call: TRBJ1-2
cdr3_nt: TGTGCCAGCAGCTTAGGACAGGGGTACGGCTACACCTTC
cdr3_aa: CASSLGQGYGYTF

d_call: TRBD1
clone_size: once
v_call: TRBV18
j_call: TRBJ1-1
cdr3_nt: TGTGCCAGCTCACCTTCGACAGGGCGGAATACTGAAGCTTTCTTT
cdr3_aa: CASSPSTGRNTEAFF

d_call: -
clone_size: once
v_call: TRBV5-1
j_call: TRBJ1-2
cdr3_nt: TGCGCCAGCAGCCCTATGGACTATGGCTACACCTTC
cdr3_aa: CASSPMDYGYTF

d_call: -
clone_size: -
v_call: TRBV3-1/TRBV3-2
j_call: TRBJ1-4
cdr3_nt: TGTGCCAGCAGCCAAGCTATACAGCCTAATGAAAAACTGTTTTTT
cdr3_aa: CASSQAIQPNEKLFF

d_call: TRBD1
clone_size: many
v_call: TRBV19
j_call: TRBJ1-6
cdr3_nt: TGTGCCAGTAGTATGCGGACAGGGGATGGATCACCCCTCCACTTT
cdr3_aa: CASSMRTGDGSPLHF

d_call: -
clone_size: -
v_call: TRBV19
j_call: TRBJ1-5
cdr3_nt: TGTGCCAGTAGTATCGGTGGGGCTAGCAATCAGCCCCAGCATTTT
cdr3_aa: CASSIGGASNQPQHF

d_call: TRBD1
clone_size: once
v_call: TRBV6-2/TRBV6-3
j_call: TRBJ1-6
cdr3_nt: TGTGCCAGCAGTTACCCTAGATCGACAGGGGTTTCACCCCTCCACTTT
cdr3_aa: CASSYPRSTGVSPLHF

d_call: TRBD1
clone_size: -
v_call: TRBV6-6
j_call: TRBJ2-2
cdr3_nt: TGTGCCAGCAGTAGGGGGCGAGTCGGGGAGCTGTTTTTT
cdr3_aa: CASSRGRVGELFF